This T cell receptor beta chain was recovered during a study of blood T cell repertoires in COVID-19. As for the study in general: COVID-19 samples from acute and convalescent phases originated in the United States, Italy and Spain. The analysed material was cDNA or gDNA that came from T cells, B-cell-depleted T cells, or PBMCs.

As handled by the study authors: How many nucleated cells were present was estimated from reference gene primer amplification. Repertoires were generated with immunoSEQ multiplex PCR, while TCRdb's copy carries only in-frame clones and drops some. That table is the source of V, J and clone size, and D and trimming were worked out from the DNA. The repertoire includes some 230,000 clones, 75% to 90% of them detected once, and around 2.2% sits in the top ten. This clone was picked up one time. Source material: peripheral blood. This receptor was obtained from a man younger than 40 who had recovered from COVID-19.

CDR3 in DNA: TGCGCCAGCAGCTTGGGTTATAGTAGCGATCCGAACACCGGGGAGCTGTTTTTT. Protein sequence: CASSLGYSSDPNTGELFF. This sequence joins TRBV5-1 and TRBJ2-2, with D possibly being TRBD2 (5 bases). The CDR3 extends over 18 amino acids. The V and J ends lost 0 bases and 0 bases respectively, with 15 bases between them. Germline V gene data show CDR1 as SGHRS and CDR2 as YFSETQ. Using reference TRBV5-1 and TRBJ2-2 for the parts outside the CDR3, the full variable domain is KAGVTQTPRYLIKTRGQQVTLSCSPISGHRSVSWYQQTPGQGLQFLFEYFSETQRNKGNFPGRFSGRQFSNSRSEMNVSTLELGDSALYLCASSLGYSSDPNTGELFFGEGSRLTVL.